This TCR beta chain was captured by sequencing in a study of blood T cells in healthy people across ages. Germline-derived CDR1 and CDR2 are LGHNA and YSLEER. The CDR3 is 15 amino acids. V was pared by 4 bases and J by 10 bases, with 16 bases of the junction left unmatched. This clonotype occurred once. Its antigen is undetermined. Primers used in a second PCR of about 7 to 12 cycles were a sample-barcoded 5' primer and a J-beta primer mix. Tags on each cDNA molecule came from a template-switch adaptor with 12 random nucleotides. TCRdb fed the 5' RACE reads into MiXCR, producing one record per CDR3 protein. This table holds roughly 1.4 million distinct CDR3 sequences, 59% found once. Overall study results and limits: Higher diversity and more naive CD4+ cells were features of long-lived donors, compared to aged donors.

At least 6.5 million PBMCs were isolated per sample. Source material: blood. The rearrangement links TRBV4-3 to TRBJ2-7; 7 positions match TRBD1. The receptor was derived from a man aged 18 to 29 in good health. CDR3 residues: CASSPDPGQQEAQYF. The CDR3, as DNA: TGCGCCAGCAGCCCCGACCCGGGACAGCAAGAGGCCCAGTACTTC.